This T cell receptor beta chain appears in the sequencing data of a study of identical twins' blood T cells. One entry per CDR3 protein, called by TCRdb with MiXCR from the 5' RACE reads. The repertoire has 300,000 to 400,000 distinct CDR3 sequences, under 30% of them found once; the top ten carry 5.5% to 6.5%. V was shortened by 1 base and J by 8 bases, with 12 bases between the two germline ends. The CDR3 has 15 residues. The germline V gene encodes CDR1 KGHSH and CDR2 LQKENI. This clonotype was sampled from a woman aged 18-50 years in good health. The V gene is TRBV18, the J gene TRBJ1-6; tentative D call: TRBD1 (5 bases). The material sequenced was PBMCs. The CDR3 region has the DNA TGTGCCAGCTCACCACAGGGGTACTCGGATTCACCCCTCCACTTT. This sequence encodes CASSPQGYSDSPLHF.